A selection of T cell receptor beta chains follows, all from one sample in a study of memory CD8 T cells in hepatitis C reinfection. Assay used: immunoSEQ multiplex PCR; TCRdb lists only in-frame clones, some missing. Of about 50,000 clones in the sample, roughly 89% were seen once. Sequencing used naive CD8+ T cells sorted from blood. Receptor source: a man younger than 35 with hepatitis C virus infection. CDR3s include the opening cysteine and the closing phenylalanine or tryptophan. Each record gives: V gene, clone size, CDR3 length, D gene, J gene, CDR3 protein, CDR3 DNA. D genes are given only for firm matches. The size of a clone is reported for some rows only, either as once, few or many, or as a class for expanded clones.

>TRBV4-1|.|14|TRBD1|TRBJ2-4
CASSPRTGSDIQYF
TGCGCCAGCAGCCCACGGACAGGGAGTGACATTCAGTACTTC
>TRBV7-9|.|11|.|TRBJ1-2
CASSSTGGYTF
TGTGCCAGCAGCAGCACGGGGGGCTACACCTTC
>TRBV9|.|14|.|TRBJ2-5
CASSVDSAWETQYF
TGTGCCAGCAGCGTAGATAGCGCTTGGGAGACCCAGTACTTC
>TRBV7-9|.|16|.|TRBJ2-3
CASSSLQTTGRDTQYF
TGTGCCAGCAGCTCCCTACAGACGACAGGAAGAGATACGCAGTATTTT
>TRBV9|.|15|.|TRBJ2-5
CASSTGTLYQETQYF
TGTGCCAGCAGCACGGGGACATTGTACCAAGAGACCCAGTACTTC
>TRBV10-3|once|14|TRBD1|TRBJ1-1
CAITRDRENTEAFF
TGTGCCATCACCAGGGACAGGGAGAACACTGAAGCTTTCTTT
>TRBV28|.|16|TRBD1|TRBJ2-5
CASSFFGQGARETQYF
TGTGCCAGCAGTTTCTTCGGACAGGGGGCTCGGGAGACCCAGTACTTC
>TRBV27|.|16|TRBD1|TRBJ2-2
CASSPQGASYTGELFF
TGTGCCAGCAGCCCACAGGGGGCCTCCTACACCGGGGAGCTGTTTTTT
>TRBV19|.|18|TRBD2|TRBJ2-1
CASSISGTSGGAYNEQFF
TGTGCCAGTAGTATCTCCGGGACTAGCGGGGGGGCCTACAATGAGCAGTTCTTC
>TRBV29-1|few|13|.|TRBJ2-2
CSVEDPLAGELFF
TGCAGCGTTGAAGATCCCCTAGCCGGGGAGCTGTTTTTT
>TRBV19|.|13|.|TRBJ1-1
CASDNQGGTEAFF
TGTGCCAGCGACAACCAGGGAGGCACTGAAGCTTTCTTT
>TRBV4-1|.|15|.|TRBJ1-5
CASSQEGRENQPQHF
TGCGCCAGCAGCCAAGAAGGACGGGAGAATCAGCCCCAGCATTTT
>TRBV9|.|16|TRBD1|TRBJ1-3
CASSETGDPAGNTIYF
TGTGCCAGCAGCGAAACAGGGGACCCAGCTGGAAACACCATATATTTT
>TRBV4-1|once|16|.|TRBJ2-3
CASSQEGGFGPDTQYF
TGCGCCAGCAGCCAAGAAGGAGGGTTCGGTCCAGATACGCAGTATTTT
>TRBV7-8|.|14|.|TRBJ2-5
CASSLDPDSMGQYF
TGTGCCAGCAGCTTAGACCCTGACTCGATGGGCCAGTACTTC
>TRBV27|once|13|TRBD1|TRBJ1-2
CASSFSGGNGYTF
TGTGCCAGCAGTTTTTCAGGGGGGAATGGCTACACCTTC
>TRBV5-6|few|13|TRBD1|TRBJ2-7
CASSLGNRGEQYF
TGTGCCAGCAGCTTAGGCAACAGGGGCGAGCAGTACTTC
>TRBV30|.|16|TRBD2|TRBJ2-3
CAWTLGSGGLTDTQYF
TGTGCCTGGACCCTTGGGAGCGGGGGCCTCACAGATACGCAGTATTTT
>TRBV13|.|11|.|TRBJ2-5
CASSFGETQYF
TGTGCCAGCAGCTTCGGGGAGACCCAGTACTTC
>TRBV9|once|13|.|TRBJ1-2
CASSVTGSYGYTF
TGTGCCAGCAGCGTAACAGGCTCCTATGGCTACACCTTC
>TRBV19|.|16|.|TRBJ2-1
CASSYGGRSSYNEQFF
TGTGCCAGTAGTTATGGGGGCCGAAGCTCCTACAATGAGCAGTTCTTC
>TRBV19|.|15|.|TRBJ2-1
CASSYQGSAYNEQFF
TGTGCCAGTAGTTACCAGGGTAGTGCGTACAATGAGCAGTTCTTC
>TRBV27|.|14|.|TRBJ2-1
CASNLRGGYNEQFF
TGTGCCAGCAACCTAAGGGGGGGGTACAATGAGCAGTTCTTC
>TRBV19|.|16|TRBD1|TRBJ1-5
CASSMGGQGADQPQHF
TGTGCCAGTAGTATGGGGGGACAGGGGGCGGATCAGCCCCAGCATTTT
>TRBV30|.|15|.|TRBJ2-5
CAWSHYSGGQETQYF
TGTGCCTGGAGTCACTATAGCGGAGGACAAGAGACCCAGTACTTC
>TRBV28|.|15|.|TRBJ1-6
CASSLSPPYNSPLHF
TGTGCCAGCAGTTTAAGCCCTCCCTATAATTCACCCCTCCACTTT
>TRBV27|.|13|.|TRBJ2-7
CASSVPGAYEQYF
TGTGCCAGCAGCGTCCCGGGGGCCTACGAGCAGTACTTC
>TRBV19|.|14|.|TRBJ1-2
CASSMWGVDYGYTF
TGTGCCAGTAGTATGTGGGGGGTGGACTATGGCTACACCTTC
>TRBV6-5|.|14|TRBD1|TRBJ2-1
CASSWETGDDEQFF
TGTGCCAGCAGTTGGGAGACAGGGGACGATGAGCAGTTCTTC
>TRBV29-1|few|11|.|TRBJ1-1
CSGYTQGGAFF
TGCAGCGGGTACACTCAGGGAGGAGCTTTCTTT
>TRBV7-2|.|15|.|TRBJ2-2
CASSLARNLDGELFF
TGTGCCAGCAGCTTAGCGAGGAACTTGGACGGGGAGCTGTTTTTT
>TRBV11-2|.|16|TRBD1|TRBJ1-2
CASSLDPGDRSYGYTF
TGTGCCAGCAGCTTAGATCCAGGGGACAGGAGCTATGGCTACACCTTC
>TRBV12-5|.|15|TRBD2|TRBJ2-1
CASGLAGGTYNEQFF
TGTGCTAGTGGTTTGGCGGGGGGGACCTACAATGAGCAGTTCTTC
>TRBV5-6|.|14|.|TRBJ2-2
CASGTSQNTGELFF
TGTGCCAGCGGGACAAGCCAGAACACCGGGGAGCTGTTTTTT
>TRBV5-1|few|14|.|TRBJ1-1
CASSLGQPGTEAFF
TGCGCCAGCAGCTTAGGACAGCCCGGCACTGAAGCTTTCTTT
>TRBV6-6|.|13|TRBD1|TRBJ1-1
CASSFDRDTEAFF
TGTGCCAGCAGTTTTGACAGGGACACTGAAGCTTTCTTT
>TRBV4-1|.|14|.|TRBJ2-1
CASRQDWEYNEQFF
TGCGCCAGCAGACAGGATTGGGAATACAATGAGCAGTTCTTC
>TRBV28|.|17|TRBD2|TRBJ2-5
CASSLVVPEAGTETQYF
TGTGCCAGCAGTTTAGTTGTCCCGGAAGCGGGAACTGAGACCCAGTACTTC
>TRBV9|.|12|.|TRBJ1-2
CASSVLQGGYTF
TGTGCCAGCAGCGTACTACAGGGTGGCTACACCTTC
>TRBV7-9|.|14|.|TRBJ1-2
CASSLAAQNYGYTF
TGTGCCAGCAGCTTAGCGGCCCAGAACTATGGCTACACCTTC
>TRBV15|.|16|TRBD2|TRBJ2-5
CATSRDLVAGEETQYF
TGTGCCACCAGCAGAGATCTGGTAGCGGGGGAAGAGACCCAGTACTTC
>TRBV30|.|11|.|TRBJ1-1
CAWNIGAEAFF
TGTGCCTGGAACATTGGAGCGGAAGCTTTCTTT
>TRBV6-5|.|15|.|TRBJ2-2
CASSNISRAAGELFF
TGTGCCAGCAGCAATATTAGCAGGGCCGCCGGGGAGCTGTTTTTT